What follows describes a single T cell receptor (beta chain). One end of the junction does not line up with germline, which may come from a read error. Per the original data handling: Nucleated cell counts were estimated from reference gene primer amplification. Clones were sequenced by immunoSEQ multiplex PCR, and TCRdb holds only the in-frame ones, with some missing. That table furnishes V, J and clone size, whereas the DNA furnished D and trimming. The sample comprises roughly 80,000 clones, 88% of which are singletons, and 5.8% rests with the top ten. The sample is drawn from a study of blood T cell repertoires in COVID-19. Overall study: Acute and convalescent COVID-19 samples came from the United States, Italy and Spain. PBMCs, B-cell-depleted T cells, or T cells provided the cDNA or gDNA that made up the material.

The germline CDR1 and CDR2 sequences are MNHEY and SMNVEV (reference sequence). The CDR3 length is 15 residues. The chain employs TRBV27 and TRBJ1-6; 7 bases agree with TRBD1. The TCR originated in a man in his fifties or sixties with active COVID-19. The specimen was peripheral blood. This chain's CDR3 is CATSFAQGVNSPLHF. In nucleotides, the CDR3 is TGTGCCACCAGTTTCGCGCAGGGGGTTAATTCACCCCTCCACTTT.